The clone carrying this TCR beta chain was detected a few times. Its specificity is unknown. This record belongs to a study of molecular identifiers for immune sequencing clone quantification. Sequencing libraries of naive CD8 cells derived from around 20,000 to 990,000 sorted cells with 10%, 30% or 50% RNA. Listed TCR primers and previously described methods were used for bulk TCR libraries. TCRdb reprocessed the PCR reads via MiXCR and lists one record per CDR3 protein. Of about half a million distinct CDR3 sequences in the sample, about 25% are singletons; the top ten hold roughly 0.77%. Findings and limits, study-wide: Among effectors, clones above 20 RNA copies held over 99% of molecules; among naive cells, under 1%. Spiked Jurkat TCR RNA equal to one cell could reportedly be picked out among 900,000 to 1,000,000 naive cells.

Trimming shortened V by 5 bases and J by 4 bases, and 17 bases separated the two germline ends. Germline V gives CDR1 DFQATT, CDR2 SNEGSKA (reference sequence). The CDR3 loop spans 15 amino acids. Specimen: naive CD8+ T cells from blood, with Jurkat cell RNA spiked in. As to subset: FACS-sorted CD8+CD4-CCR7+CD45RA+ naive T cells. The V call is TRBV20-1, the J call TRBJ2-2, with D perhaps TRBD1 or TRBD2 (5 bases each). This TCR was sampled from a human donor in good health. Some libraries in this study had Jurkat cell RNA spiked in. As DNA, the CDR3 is TGCAGTGCTCTGGTGGGGGTACCCTTCACCGGGGAGCTGTTTTTT. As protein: CSALVGVPFTGELFF.